These 27 T cell receptor beta chains came from one sample sequenced in a study of blood T cell repertoires in COVID-19. Only in-frame clones appear in the TCRdb table, and some are missing; sequencing was by immunoSEQ multiplex PCR. Of 200,000 to 300,000 clones listed, around 87% were seen once; the top ten hold more than 4.5%. Input material: peripheral blood. The origin of the receptors is a woman aged 55-70 years with COVID-19, enrolled during active disease.

The V call is TRBV2, the J call TRBJ2-1, with D uncertain. Germline V CDR1 and CDR2: SNHLY, FYNNEI. Trimming removed 4 bases from V and 7 bases from J, with 5 bases in between. This CDR3 has 11 amino acids. The DNA for the CDR3 is TGTGCCAGCAGTGTGTATAATGAGCAGTTCTTC. Its translation: CASSVYNEQFF. The full variable domain, completed using reference TRBV2 and TRBJ2-1, is EPEVTQTPSHQVTQMGQEVILRCVPISNHLYFYWYRQILGQKVEFLVSFYNNEISEKSEIFDDQFSVERPDGSNFTLKIRSTKLEDSAMYFCASSVYNEQFFGPGTRLTVL.

The chain links TRBV14 to TRBJ1-4, with unresolved D. V was pared by 0 bases and J by 10 bases, with 15 bases between. The germline CDR1 and CDR2 sequences are SGHDN and FVKESK. The CDR3 length is 15 residues. CDR3: CASSQDYLSTGKLFF. CDR3 nucleotides: TGTGCCAGCAGCCAAGATTATTTATCGACGGGAAAACTGTTTTTT. The variable domain in full, completed from reference TRBV14 and TRBJ1-4, reads EAGVTQFPSHSVIEKGQTVTLRCDPISGHDNLYWYRRVMGKEIKFLLHFVKESKQDESGMPNNRFLAERTGGTYSTLKVQPAELEDSGVYFCASSQDYLSTGKLFFGSGTQLSVL.

The V gene is TRBV23-1, the J gene TRBJ1-6, with a possible D match to TRBD1 (5 bases). TRBV23-1 is marked as an open reading frame, function uncertain. The CDR3 length is 17 residues. V was cut by 6 bases and J by 12 bases, with 27 bases left in between. CDR3 bases: TGCGCCAGCAGACAAATTACTCCGGGACTCAATTCGATACCCCTCCACTTT. Its translation is CASRQITPGLNSIPLHF.

This rearrangement joins TRBV9 to TRBJ2-3; TRBD2 matches at 14 bases. Germline V gene data show CDR1 as SGDLS and CDR2 as YYNGEE. This CDR3 has 19 residues. Trimming cost V 0 bases and J 3 bases; bases outside gene matches: 9. CDR3 in amino acids: CASSVAFSGTSGRTDTQYF. CDR3 nucleotide sequence: TGTGCCAGCAGCGTAGCTTTCTCGGGGACTAGCGGGAGAACAGATACGCAGTATTTT.

This clone was found a few times. The V and J genes are TRBV5-4 and TRBJ2-1; 7 positions agree with TRBD1. V trimming: 0 bases; J trimming: 0 bases; junction bases outside the gene matches: 0. Germline values: CDR1 SGHNT, CDR2 YYREEE (reference sequence). The CDR3 is 15 residues long. As DNA, the CDR3 is TGTGCCAGCAGCTTGGACAGGGGCTCCTACAATGAGCAGTTCTTC. This sequence encodes CASSLDRGSYNEQFF.

The DNA of the CDR3 is TGTGCCAGCACCAAGTCGGGGGGTTCCTACGAGCAGTACTTC. Amino acid sequence: CASTKSGGSYEQYF. The V gene is TRBV6-5, the J gene TRBJ2-7; 7 bases fit TRBD2. Germline CDR1 MNHEY, CDR2 SVGAGI. Trimming cost V 7 bases and J 1 base; bases outside gene matches: 7. The CDR3 is made up of 14 amino acids.

The CDR3: CASSFFKRGNQPQHF. Here the CDR3 DNA reads TGTGCCAGCAGCTTTTTCAAGAGAGGCAATCAGCCCCAGCATTTT. This chain connects TRBV7-8 to TRBJ1-5; no firm D call. Trimming removed 3 bases at V and 2 bases at J, with 11 bases between. Germline lookup yields CDR1 SGHVS and CDR2 FQNEAQ. The CDR3 is 15 amino acids.

V and J are TRBV5-5 and TRBJ1-1; D not resolved. The CDR3 spans 13 residues. Germline V gene lookup returns CDR1 SGHKS and CDR2 YYEKEE (reference sequence). V shed 5 bases and J shed 1 base, with 9 bases lying between them. Written as DNA, the CDR3 is TGTGCCAGCAGGCCCGGTCCGAACACTGAAGCTTTCTTT. Protein product: CASRPGPNTEAFF.

The chain recombines TRBV5-1 with TRBJ2-5; 8 bases agree with TRBD2. V gave up 0 bases and J gave up 5 bases; unmatched junction bases: 12. Germline loops: CDR1 SGHRS, CDR2 YFSETQ. There are 17 residues in the CDR3. The CDR3 loop reads CASSLAAGLAGRETQYF. The CDR3 region has the DNA TGCGCCAGCAGCTTGGCCGCTGGACTAGCCGGTCGGGAGACCCAGTACTTC.

The chain is built from TRBV30 and TRBJ2-3; maybe TRBD2 (5 bases). Deletions cut 0 bases from V and 5 bases from J, with 6 bases between. Germline values: CDR1 GTSNPN, CDR2 SVGIG (reference sequence). The CDR3 runs to 12 residues. The CDR3 DNA reads as TGTGCCTGGAGTGTACGGGGAGATACGCAGTATTTT. Translating gives CAWSVRGDTQYF.

The V call is TRBV6-1, the J call TRBJ1-2; TRBD1 agrees at 9 bases. This CDR3 comprises 14 residues. V was clipped by 2 bases and J by 8 bases; unmatched bases: 6. CDR1 and CDR2 from the germline V gene are MNHNS and SASEGT. The CDR3 coding sequence is TGTGCCAGCAGTGAAACCCCAACAGGGGGCGGCTACACCTTC. This codes for CASSETPTGGGYTF.

This chain uses TRBV28 with TRBJ1-2; tentatively, D is TRBD1 (5 bases). With 5 bases removed from V and 4 bases from J, the gap between germline ends came to 8 bases. Germline CDR1 and CDR2: MDHEN and SYDVKM. The CDR3 contains 12 residues. CDR3 in DNA: TGTGCCAGCAGTCGGGGGATCTATGGCTACACCTTC. The encoded protein is CASSRGIYGYTF.

The rearrangement joins TRBV6-2 or TRBV6-3 to TRBJ1-1; no clear D gene. The V gene's germline CDR1 is MNHEY and CDR2 SVGEGT. The CDR3 spans 13 residues. Trimming stripped 6 bases from V and 5 bases from J, with 13 bases between. CDR3 sequence (DNA): TGTGCCAGCAGCCCCAGAGCGATTACTGAAGCTTTCTTT. Translating it yields CASSPRAITEAFF.

This chain joins TRBV5-1 and TRBJ1-4; perhaps TRBD1 as D (5 bases). Looked up from germline, CDR1 is SGHRS and CDR2 is YFSETQ. The CDR3 loop spans 15 amino acids. V lost 3 bases and J lost 7, with 16 bases in between. The CDR3 spells CASSWDGTVGEKLFF. The CDR3 DNA is TGCGCCAGCAGCTGGGACGGGACTGTTGGTGAAAAACTGTTTTTT. Combining the CDR3 with reference TRBV5-1 and TRBJ1-4 gives the whole variable domain KAGVTQTPRYLIKTRGQQVTLSCSPISGHRSVSWYQQTPGQGLQFLFEYFSETQRNKGNFPGRFSGRQFSNSRSEMNVSTLELGDSALYLCASSWDGTVGEKLFFGSGTQLSVL.

V is TRBV27 and J is TRBJ1-5; D perhaps matches TRBD1 (6 bases). The germline V gene has CDR1 MNHEY and CDR2 SMNVEV (reference sequence). This CDR3 has 16 amino acids. The ends were cut back, 7 bases at V and 4 bases at J, with 20 bases in the middle. The CDR3 bases are TGTGCCAGCAAAAAGCACAGGGACCCTTGGAATCAGCCCCAGCATTTT. This translates into CASKKHRDPWNQPQHF.

The chain couples TRBV5-1 to TRBJ1-2; 9 bases are a match to TRBD1. The CDR3 has 16 residues. With V trimmed by 4 bases and J by 4 bases, 11 bases remained unmatched. Germline values: CDR1 SGHRS, CDR2 YFSETQ. CDR3 in DNA: TGCGCCAGCAGCCCAGCCCGGTCGGACAGGGGCTATGGCTACACCTTC. As protein: CASSPARSDRGYGYTF. Looking up the rest from reference TRBV5-1 and TRBJ1-2 gives the full variable domain: KAGVTQTPRYLIKTRGQQVTLSCSPISGHRSVSWYQQTPGQGLQFLFEYFSETQRNKGNFPGRFSGRQFSNSRSEMNVSTLELGDSALYLCASSPARSDRGYGYTFGSGTRLTVV.

This sequence joins TRBV5-1 and TRBJ2-7; D perhaps matches TRBD1 (6 bases). The CDR3 has 11 residues. Germline lookup yields CDR1 SGHRS and CDR2 YFSETQ. V was shortened by 3 bases and J by 7 bases, with 8 bases between the two germline ends. The chain's CDR3 is CASSSRGEQYF. In nucleotides, the CDR3 is TGCGCCAGCAGCTCAAGGGGGGAGCAGTACTTC.

This sequence joins TRBV6-1 and TRBJ1-3, with 9 bases matching TRBD1. The V segment lost 4 bases and the J segment 4 bases; nucleotides outside the gene matches: 8. The germline V gene encodes CDR1 MNHNS and CDR2 SASEGT. The length of the CDR3 is 16 residues. The CDR3 DNA is TGTGCCAGCAGTGCCGCGGGACAGGGATACGGAAACACCATATATTTT. Protein sequence: CASSAAGQGYGNTIYF.

V usage is TRBV28 and J usage is TRBJ2-5, with a tentative D call TRBD1 (5 bases). The germline gives CDR1 MDHEN, CDR2 SYDVKM. Deletions cut 2 bases from V and 0 bases from J, with 19 bases between. The CDR3 extends over 18 amino acids. CDR3 DNA: TGTGCCAGCAGTTTAGGGCAGGGCCCAAACCTATACCAAGAGACCCAGTACTTC. Encoded protein: CASSLGQGPNLYQETQYF.

This rearrangement joins TRBV24-1 to TRBJ1-5; the D is unclear. The germline V gene has CDR1 KGHDR and CDR2 SFDVKD. This CDR3 comprises 15 residues. V shed 4 bases and J shed 0 bases, with 9 bases lying between them. CDR3 protein: CATSDTLDSNQPQHF. DNA for the CDR3: TGTGCCACCAGTGACACACTAGATAGCAATCAGCCCCAGCATTTT.

For the CDR3, the DNA is TGCAGCGTTGGTCCCCAGGGAGGAAAGCAGTACTTC. This gives the protein CSVGPQGGKQYF. The V gene is TRBV29-1, the J gene TRBJ2-7; TRBD2 might be the D (6 bases). Germline lookup yields CDR1 SQVTM and CDR2 ANQGSEA. This CDR3 contains 12 residues. Trimming pared 4 bases from V and 8 bases from J, leaving 15 bases between.

The chain combines TRBV5-1 with TRBJ2-5; 10 bases are a match to TRBD2. From germline, CDR1 is SGHRS and CDR2 YFSETQ. The CDR3 length is 16 residues. Trimming removed 0 bases from V and 5 bases from J; junction bases left unmatched: 7. The CDR3 reads CASSLEASGSWETQYF. The CDR3 bases are TGCGCCAGCAGCTTGGAGGCTAGCGGGAGCTGGGAGACCCAGTACTTC.

The rearrangement uses TRBV6-5 and TRBJ2-5, with TRBD1 identical over 8 bases. The CDR3 runs to 16 residues. Germline values: CDR1 MNHEY, CDR2 SVGAGI. V was pared by 0 bases and J by 4 bases, with 7 bases of the junction left unmatched. The DNA for the CDR3 is TGTGCCAGCAGTTACTCTAGATCGACAGGGGTAGAGACCCAGTACTTC. This encodes CASSYSRSTGVETQYF.

The chain couples TRBV6-5 to TRBJ1-2; a possible D gene is TRBD1 (6 bases). CDR1 and CDR2 (germline): MNHEY, SVGAGI. Deletions cut 7 bases from V and 4 bases from J, with 16 bases between. The CDR3 runs 14 residues. CDR3 loop: CASNTDRGSYGYTF. The CDR3 region has the DNA TGTGCCAGCAATACGGACAGAGGCTCCTATGGCTACACCTTC.

The rearrangement joins TRBV5-5 to TRBJ2-7, with 8 bases identical to TRBD2. The CDR3 spans 15 residues. Germline-derived CDR1 and CDR2 are SGHKS and YYEKEE (reference sequence). The junction had 8 bases not matched to a gene; V was cut back by 4 bases and J by 2 bases. The CDR3 DNA sequence: TGTGCCAGCAGCAATCCGGGACTAGGCGCCTACGAGCAGTACTTC. This encodes CASSNPGLGAYEQYF. The full variable domain, completed using reference TRBV5-5 and TRBJ2-7, is DAGVTQSPTHLIKTRGQQVTLRCSPISGHKSVSWYQQVLGQGPQFIFQYYEKEERGRGNFPDRFSARQFPNYSSELNVNALLLGDSALYLCASSNPGLGAYEQYFGPGTRLTVT.

The gene calls are TRBV6-1 and TRBJ2-1; TRBD2 agrees at 10 bases. Germline CDR1 MNHNS, CDR2 SASEGT. The V segment lost 6 bases and the J segment 5 bases; nucleotides outside the gene matches: 7. The CDR3 loop spans 15 amino acids. CDR3: CASRTGLADNNEQFF. CDR3 bases: TGTGCCAGCAGAACCGGACTAGCGGATAACAATGAGCAGTTCTTC.

This rearrangement joins TRBV19 to TRBJ2-3; 8 nucleotides align to TRBD2. V lost 6 bases to trimming and J lost 4 bases; unmatched junction nucleotides: 3. Germline V gives CDR1 LNHDA, CDR2 SQIVND (reference sequence). The CDR3 runs to 13 residues. CDR3 sequence reads: CASRREAADTQYF. The CDR3 coding sequence is TGTGCCAGTAGGCGGGAGGCAGCAGATACGCAGTATTTT.